The 12 T cell receptor beta chains reported below all come from one sample, sequenced in a study of immune cell composition in non-small cell lung cancer. Only in-frame clones appear in the TCRdb table, and some are missing; sequencing was by immunoSEQ multiplex PCR. The sample includes more than 14,000 clones, about two thirds of them seen just once. The specimen sequenced was lung tumor tissue. These receptor sequences come from a human donor with non-small cell lung cancer.

The chain couples TRBV2 to TRBJ2-2; 7 positions agree with TRBD2. The germline gives CDR1 SNHLY, CDR2 FYNNEI. The V segment lost 7 bases and the J segment 7 bases; nucleotides outside the gene matches: 6. This CDR3 spans 13 amino acids. CDR3 sequence: CASIEGRVGELFF. Written as DNA, the CDR3 is TGTGCCAGCATAGAGGGGAGGGTCGGGGAGCTGTTTTTT.

In DNA, the CDR3 is TGTGCCAGCAGCGTCGGTATTTTGGTTAACACTGAAGCTTTCTTT. As protein: CASSVGILVNTEAFF. The V gene is TRBV7-9, the J gene TRBJ1-1; D unresolved. The CDR3 contains 15 residues. In germline, CDR1 is SEHNR, CDR2 FQNEAQ (reference sequence). Trimming took 5 bases from V and 2 from J, leaving 15 bases between them.

This clone was detected only once. The chain combines TRBV19 with TRBJ2-1; 9 nucleotides agree with TRBD1. CDR1 LNHDA and CDR2 SQIVND come from the germline V gene (reference sequence). J gave up 12 bases and V 5 bases, and 17 bases lay outside the gene matches. The CDR3 length is 16 residues. CDR3 DNA: TGTGCCAGTAGTGGACTACAGGGGGCCCGGGGAACAGGGCAGTTCTTC. Amino acids: CASSGLQGARGTGQFF.

The genes are TRBV7-6 and TRBJ1-1; 10 bases match TRBD1. Trimming at V came to 5 bases and at J to 0 bases, leaving 6 bases not matched to a gene. The length of the CDR3 is 16 residues. Germline V gene lookup returns CDR1 SGHVS and CDR2 FNYEAQ. The CDR3 nucleotides are TGTGCCAGCAGCCTATGGGGACAGGGGATGAACACTGAAGCTTTCTTT. This sequence encodes CASSLWGQGMNTEAFF.

This clone was counted a few times. The J gene is TRBJ1-2, the V gene TRBV4-3; 10 bases are a match to TRBD1. The CDR3 runs to 15 residues. The germline V gene encodes CDR1 LGHNA and CDR2 YSLEER. The V and J ends lost 0 bases and 5 bases, in that order; junction bases with no gene match: 3. The CDR3 region is CASSQDGTGVYGYTF. In DNA, the CDR3 is TGCGCCAGCAGCCAAGATGGGACAGGGGTATATGGCTACACCTTC.

The rearrangement links TRBV14 to TRBJ1-6; a possible D gene is TRBD1 (5 bases). The CDR3 runs to 16 residues. The V gene's germline CDR1 is SGHDN and CDR2 FVKESK. V lost 0 bases, J lost 1 base, and 7 bases lay in between. The CDR3 DNA is TGTGCCAGCAGCCAAGAAGGGGCTTCCTATAATTCACCCCTCCACTTT. It specifies CASSQEGASYNSPLHF. The full variable domain, completed using reference TRBV14 and TRBJ1-6, is EAGVTQFPSHSVIEKGQTVTLRCDPISGHDNLYWYRRVMGKEIKFLLHFVKESKQDESGMPNNRFLAERTGGTYSTLKVQPAELEDSGVYFCASSQEGASYNSPLHFGNGTRLTVT.

The rearrangement links TRBV7-3 to TRBJ2-1, with D perhaps TRBD2 (7 bases). The CDR3 is made up of 16 amino acids. Germline CDR1 SGHTA, CDR2 FQGTGA. V was cut by 5 bases and J by 7 bases, with 21 bases left in between. This chain's CDR3 is CASSPPGGGARNEQFF. The CDR3 nucleotides read TGTGCCAGCAGCCCTCCCGGTGGGGGGGCGCGGAATGAGCAGTTCTTC. Full variable domain (outside the CDR3, taken from reference TRBV7-3 and TRBJ2-1): GAGVSQTPSNKVTEKGKYVELRCDPISGHTALYWYRQSLGQGPEFLIYFQGTGAADDSGLPNDRFFAVRPEGSVSTLKIQRTERGDSAVYLCASSPPGGGARNEQFFGPGTRLTVL.

The rearrangement links TRBV9 to TRBJ1-4; 8 nucleotides line up with TRBD1. The germline V gene encodes CDR1 SGDLS and CDR2 YYNGEE. The CDR3 runs 15 residues. The ends lost 0 bases at V and 7 bases at J; junction bases unmatched: 5. CDR3 sequence: CASSVGTGIAEKLFF. The CDR3 region has the DNA TGTGCCAGCAGCGTAGGGACAGGGATTGCTGAAAAACTGTTTTTT.

V and J are TRBV15 and TRBJ1-1; a possible D gene is TRBD1 (6 bases). Germline assignment: CDR1 LNHNV and CDR2 YYDKDF (reference sequence). The CDR3 loop spans 15 amino acids. Trimming pared 1 base from V and 6 bases from J, leaving 15 bases between. The CDR3 DNA is TGTGCCACCAGCAGAGTCAACCAGGGGTTTCCTGAAGCTTTCTTT. Its translation is CATSRVNQGFPEAFF.

This clone has just one count. This chain uses TRBV4-1 with TRBJ2-3, with D possibly being TRBD1 (6 bases). The CDR3 length is 16 residues. Trimming left V 0 bases short and J 4 bases short, with 14 bases between. Per germline, CDR1 MGHRA and CDR2 YSYEKL. The CDR3 here is CASSQDRGGWADTQYF. The CDR3 nucleotides read TGCGCCAGCAGCCAAGATCGAGGGGGTTGGGCAGATACGCAGTATTTT.

The chain links TRBV5-4 to TRBJ2-7; D gene uncertain. Trimming left V 1 base short and J 1 base short, with 6 bases between. The CDR3 consists of 13 residues. Germline V gene sequence: CDR1 SGHNT, CDR2 YYREEE (reference sequence). Here the CDR3 DNA reads TGTGCCAGCAGCTTGACAAGTTCCTACGAGCAGTACTTC. Amino acid sequence: CASSLTSSYEQYF.

This chain connects TRBV5-1 to TRBJ2-7; 9 nucleotides line up with TRBD1. Trimming at V came to 2 bases and at J to 1 base, leaving 7 bases not matched to a gene. This CDR3 region has 16 residues. Germline loops: CDR1 SGHRS, CDR2 YFSETQ. CDR3 amino acids: CASSLGQGIASYEQYF. The DNA for the CDR3 is TGCGCCAGCAGCTTAGGACAGGGGATTGCATCCTACGAGCAGTACTTC.